Below are 21 T cell receptor beta chains sequenced from a single sample in a study of PD-1 blockade in classical Hodgkin lymphoma (dated by TCRdb to the early 2020s). The time point label, as the study defines it: cycle 4 day 1 (C4D1), after 6 weeks of nivolumab. All trial patients had relapsed after autologous stem cell transplantation, with cohorts A, B and C differing in prior brentuximab vedotin exposure. The library was made by the immunoSEQ multiplex PCR assay. Here the immuneACCESS table is served through TCRdb, limited to in-frame sequences with V and J called. Missing clones are a known gap in these copies; in checked studies unresolved V genes cover under half, and the rest lacks a known reason. Present in this sample are some 86,000 clones, about nine tenths of which were seen just once. The top ten clonotypes cover approximately 2.9% of the sample. Source: peripheral blood mononuclear cells (PBMCs), taken before the fourth cycle of nivolumab. All receptors come from a human donor with classical Hodgkin lymphoma.

This rearrangement joins TRBV6-4 to TRBJ2-1, with TRBD1 matching over 8 bases. The CDR3 is made up of 15 amino acids. V lost 3 bases, J lost 4 bases, and 5 bases stayed unmatched. Germline assignment: CDR1 MRHNA and CDR2 SNTAGT. The CDR3 DNA follows: TGTGCCAGCAGTGATTCAGGGGGCGAATACAATGAGCAGTTCTTC. Its protein product is CASSDSGGEYNEQFF.

The rearrangement links TRBV15 to TRBJ2-6; tentative D call: TRBD2 (6 bases). The CDR3 totals 16 residues. Germline V lookup: CDR1 LNHNV, CDR2 YYDKDF (reference sequence). V was clipped by 4 bases and J by 3 bases, with 13 bases between them. CDR3: CATSTGVRDGANVLTF. CDR3 DNA: TGTGCCACCAGCACGGGGGTCAGGGATGGGGCCAACGTCCTGACTTTC.

V and J are TRBV7-2 and TRBJ2-3, with 13 bases aligning to TRBD2. This CDR3 has 16 amino acids. Trimming at V came to 5 bases and at J to 5 bases, leaving 7 bases not matched to a gene. CDR1 and CDR2 from the germline V gene are SGHTA and FQGNSA. The DNA for the CDR3 is TGTGCCAGCAGCCCACTAGCGGGGGGGCCCAGAGATACGCAGTATTTT. Protein sequence: CASSPLAGGPRDTQYF.

The rearrangement uses TRBV18 and TRBJ2-7, with unresolved D. This CDR3 region has 13 residues. Germline V gene data show CDR1 as KGHSH and CDR2 as LQKENI. V was cut by 0 bases and J by 4 bases, with 7 bases left in between. The CDR3 loop reads CASSPPSDYEQYF. The DNA of the CDR3 is TGTGCCAGCTCACCACCCTCGGATTACGAGCAGTACTTC.

The V and J genes are TRBV11-2 and TRBJ1-2; D gene uncertain. The CDR3 contains 11 residues. The germline gives CDR1 SGHAT, CDR2 FQNNGV. V was shortened by 1 base and J by 6 bases, with 3 bases between the two germline ends. The CDR3 is CASSLGHGYTF. CDR3 sequence (DNA): TGTGCCAGCAGCTTAGGCCATGGCTACACCTTC.

This chain joins TRBV7-9 and TRBJ1-3, with unresolved D. Germline V lookup: CDR1 SEHNR, CDR2 FQNEAQ (reference sequence). This CDR3 spans 11 amino acids. The V end lost 3 bases, the J end lost 7 bases, and 4 bases lay between the germline ends. The CDR3 coding sequence is TGTGCCAGCAGCTTCTCTAACACCATATATTTT. Translating it yields CASSFSNTIYF.

Of note for this clone: Other DNA sequences in the sample encode the same CDR3. The chain employs TRBV7-8 and TRBJ2-7, with 9 bases fitting TRBD1. The CDR3 covers 15 residues. Germline V gene sequence: CDR1 SGHVS, CDR2 FQNEAQ. The junction had 7 bases not matched to a gene; V was cut back by 0 bases and J by 7 bases. DNA for the CDR3: TGTGCCAGCAGCTTAGCTCCCCTGACAGGGGGAGAGCAGTACTTC. Protein product: CASSLAPLTGGEQYF.

The chain employs TRBV7-9 and TRBJ2-6; TRBD1 might be the D (5 bases). This CDR3 region has 19 residues. Trimming took off 0 bases at V and 3 bases at J, with 18 bases between the two ends. CDR1 is SEHNR, CDR2 FQNEAQ, per germline (reference sequence). The CDR3 DNA reads TGTGCCAGCAGCTTAGCACCTTCAACCAGGGTATTTGGGGCCAACGTCCTGACTTTC. This translates into CASSLAPSTRVFGANVLTF.

This sequence joins TRBV7-2 and TRBJ2-5, with a possible D match to TRBD1 (6 bases). This CDR3 spans 13 amino acids. The germline gives CDR1 SGHTA, CDR2 FQGNSA. The V end lost 5 bases, the J end lost 4 bases, and 11 bases lay between the germline ends. In DNA form, the CDR3 reads TGTGCCAGCAGCCCGCAGGGGCCAGAGACCCAGTACTTC. Translated: CASSPQGPETQYF.

The gene calls are TRBV7-2 and TRBJ1-2; D is unresolved. V gave up 5 bases and J gave up 4 bases, with 17 bases separating them. This CDR3 has 15 residues. Germline assignment: CDR1 SGHTA and CDR2 FQGNSA. The CDR3 here is CASSPGGLNSYGYTF. The DNA for the CDR3 is TGTGCCAGCAGCCCCGGAGGATTGAACTCCTATGGCTACACCTTC.

This clone showed up just once. This chain links TRBV4-2 with TRBJ2-3; possibly TRBD1 for D (6 bases). This CDR3 region has 16 residues. CDR1 is LGHNA and CDR2 is YNFKEQ in the germline V gene. Trimming took off 2 bases at V and 4 bases at J, with 16 bases between the two ends. CDR3 nucleotides: TGTGCCAGCAGCCAAAGTCTGTCAGGGGCTGCAGATACGCAGTATTTT. Residues: CASSQSLSGAADTQYF.

This clone was recorded only once. The chain is built from TRBV7-2 and TRBJ1-2; weak D call: TRBD1 (5 bases). The CDR3 totals 16 residues. Trimming cost V 4 bases and J 0 bases, with 15 bases left between them. In germline, CDR1 is SGHTA, CDR2 FQGNSA. This CDR3 is CASSSYPDSANYGYTF. Here the CDR3 DNA reads TGTGCCAGCAGCTCCTACCCCGACAGCGCTAACTATGGCTACACCTTC. The variable domain in full, completed from reference TRBV7-2 and TRBJ1-2, reads GAGVSQSPSNKVTEKGKDVELRCDPISGHTALYWYRQSLGQGLEFLIYFQGNSAPDKSGLPSDRFSAERTGGSVSTLTIQRTQQEDSAVYLCASSSYPDSANYGYTFGSGTRLTVV.

The genes are TRBV5-6 and TRBJ2-7, with 12 bases aligning to TRBD1. V shed 3 bases, J shed 2 bases, and the junction held 3 bases outside the gene matches. Germline V CDR1 and CDR2: SGHDT, YYEEEE. The CDR3 spans 15 residues. In nucleotides, the CDR3 is TGTGCCAGCAGCTACCGGGACAGGGGGCCCTACGAGCAGTACTTC. This sequence encodes CASSYRDRGPYEQYF.

This chain connects TRBV5-1 to TRBJ2-7; 7 bases align to TRBD2. CDR3 length: 16 residues. The J segment lost 6 bases and the V segment lost 3 bases, leaving 15 bases of the junction unmatched. Germline CDR1 reads SGHRS; CDR2 reads YFSETQ. The DNA for the CDR3 is TGCGCCAGCAGCTACTCCGGCGTACAGACGGGAGGCGAGCAGTACTTC. Amino acids: CASSYSGVQTGGEQYF.

This clone was counted a few times. The genes are TRBV29-1 and TRBJ1-1; D unclear. The CDR3 is 11 residues long. The germline CDR1 and CDR2 sequences are SQVTM and ANQGSEA. Trimming pared 3 bases from V and 1 base from J, leaving 3 bases between. Here the CDR3 DNA reads TGCAGCGTTGACTGGAACACTGAAGCTTTCTTT. It encodes CSVDWNTEAFF.

The chain links TRBV7-3 to TRBJ2-1; tentatively, D is TRBD1 (6 bases). Per germline, CDR1 SGHTA and CDR2 FQGTGA. This CDR3 comprises 12 residues. V lost 5 bases, J lost 6 bases, and 8 bases lay in between. The CDR3 loop is CASSVDSNEQFF. The CDR3 nucleotides are TGTGCCAGCAGCGTGGACAGCAATGAGCAGTTCTTC. Full variable domain (missing parts from reference TRBV7-3 and TRBJ2-1): GAGVSQTPSNKVTEKGKYVELRCDPISGHTALYWYRQSLGQGPEFLIYFQGTGAADDSGLPNDRFFAVRPEGSVSTLKIQRTERGDSAVYLCASSVDSNEQFFGPGTRLTVL.

This chain links TRBV5-6 with TRBJ2-7; D is unresolved. Germline CDR1 reads SGHDT; CDR2 reads YYEEEE. This CDR3 contains 16 residues. The V end was cut by 1 base, the J end by 3 bases, with 17 bases between. The CDR3 loop is CASSLQWAGIYYEQYF. CDR3 nucleotide sequence: TGTGCCAGCAGCTTGCAGTGGGCCGGAATTTACTACGAGCAGTACTTC.

A remark on this clone: The junction departs from germline at one end; a sequencing error may be responsible. The chain joins TRBV15 to TRBJ1-2; perhaps TRBD1 as D (6 bases). The V gene's germline CDR1 is LNHNV and CDR2 YYDKDF (reference sequence). The CDR3 spans 15 residues. The CDR3 DNA is TGTGCCACCAGCAGAGGGGGGGGCGGACCCGGCGTCGGCGCCTTC. Encoded protein: CATSRGGGGPGVGAF.

This clone appeared once. The rearrangement joins TRBV28 to TRBJ2-5; D gene uncertain. The J call is doubtful: the DNA matches TRBJ2-7 better. Germline-derived CDR1 and CDR2 are MDHEN and SYDVKM. This CDR3 has 14 amino acids. The CDR3 DNA reads as TGTGCCAGCAGTCCCCCTGTACCCTACTACGAGCAGTACTTC. Residues: CASSPPVPYYEQYF.

The CDR3 here is CASRNSRLAGGPWDNEQFF. The CDR3 nucleotides are TGCGCCAGCAGAAACTCCAGACTAGCGGGGGGGCCTTGGGACAATGAGCAGTTCTTC. This rearrangement joins TRBV23-1 to TRBJ2-1; 14 positions agree with TRBD2. TRBV23-1 qualifies as an ORF whose function is uncertain. The J segment lost 5 bases and the V segment lost 6 bases, leaving 15 bases of the junction unmatched. The CDR3 spans 19 residues.

The V gene is TRBV9, the J gene TRBJ1-6; tentative D call: TRBD1 (6 bases). This CDR3 contains 14 residues. V was shortened by 0 bases and J by 7 bases, with 8 bases between the two germline ends. Germline V lookup: CDR1 SGDLS, CDR2 YYNGEE. The CDR3 region is CASSVGQANSPLHF. CDR3 DNA: TGTGCCAGCAGCGTAGGACAGGCCAATTCACCCCTCCACTTT.